Following are 12 T cell receptor beta chains from one sample sequenced in a study of cytomegalovirus exposure and HLA in healthy donors. A multiplex PCR was run with 60 Vbeta primers and 13 Jbeta primers. TCRdb's table, derived via immunoSEQ multiplex PCR, lists solely in-frame clones and lacks some. The sample includes about 150,000 clones, about 74% of them seen just once. Material for sequencing was PBMCs. Receptors were obtained from a woman in her 40s in good health and CMV-seronegative.

The chain carries TRBV7-9 and TRBJ2-1; D possibly corresponds to TRBD2 (5 bases). The CDR3 has 16 amino acids. Germline CDR1 is SEHNR and CDR2 is FQNEAQ (reference sequence). Deletions cut 5 bases from V and 0 bases from J, with 14 bases between. The CDR3 sequence: CASSHSPTSSYNEQFF. The DNA for the CDR3 is TGTGCCAGCAGCCATTCCCCCACTAGCTCCTACAATGAGCAGTTCTTC.

The gene calls are TRBV30 and TRBJ1-1; TRBD1 is a possible D gene (6 bases). V was shortened by 1 base and J by 5 bases, with 11 bases between the two germline ends. The germline V gene has CDR1 GTSNPN and CDR2 SVGIG (reference sequence). The CDR3 contains 13 residues. This chain's CDR3 is CAWSGRGGTEAFF. The CDR3 nucleotides are TGTGCCTGGAGTGGAAGGGGGGGGACTGAAGCTTTCTTT.

J is TRBJ1-1 and V is TRBV2; 7 bases agree with TRBD1. The CDR3 length is 12 residues. The V and J ends lost 6 bases and 5 bases, in that order; junction bases with no gene match: 3. CDR1 is SNHLY, CDR2 FYNNEI, per germline. CDR3: CASRYRGTEAFF. The CDR3 DNA reads TGTGCCAGCAGGTACAGGGGAACTGAAGCTTTCTTT.

The chain has TRBV11-2 and TRBJ1-1; D possibly corresponds to TRBD1 (5 bases). The CDR3 covers 14 residues. CDR1 SGHAT and CDR2 FQNNGV come from the germline V gene. The germline V and J ends were trimmed by 4 bases and 1 base, with 10 bases remaining between them. The CDR3 sequence: CASSWGAGNTEAFF. CDR3 sequence (DNA): TGTGCCAGCAGCTGGGGCGCTGGGAACACTGAAGCTTTCTTT.

V is TRBV28 and J is TRBJ1-1; possibly TRBD1 for D (5 bases). The germline CDR1 and CDR2 sequences are MDHEN and SYDVKM. Trimming pared 5 bases from V and 4 bases from J, leaving 20 bases between. CDR3 length: 16 residues. The CDR3 protein is CASSRLADKSGTEAFF. CDR3 nucleotides: TGTGCCAGCAGTCGTTTGGCGGACAAAAGTGGCACTGAAGCTTTCTTT.

The chain combines TRBV2 with TRBJ2-3, with unresolved D. The CDR3 runs 12 residues. Germline loops: CDR1 SNHLY, CDR2 FYNNEI. V was cut by 2 bases and J by 6 bases, with 6 bases left in between. In DNA form, the CDR3 reads TGTGCCAGCAGTGAACAGGCGGATACGCAGTATTTT. Translated: CASSEQADTQYF.

J is TRBJ2-2 and V is TRBV7-9, with TRBD1 matching 7 bases. Trimming at V came to 0 bases and at J to 6 bases, leaving 4 bases not matched to a gene. The CDR3 totals 15 residues. The germline gives CDR1 SEHNR, CDR2 FQNEAQ (reference sequence). The CDR3: CASSLAKQGSGELFF. CDR3 DNA sequence: TGTGCCAGCAGCTTAGCTAAACAGGGGTCCGGGGAGCTGTTTTTT.

This sequence joins TRBV6-1 and TRBJ1-5, with 7 bases identical to TRBD1. Germline V gene lookup returns CDR1 MNHNS and CDR2 SASEGT. The CDR3 consists of 16 residues. V trimming: 4 bases; J trimming: 0 bases; junction bases outside the gene matches: 6. The CDR3 DNA sequence: TGTGCCAGCAGTGGGCCAGGGGGGCTTAGCAATCAGCCCCAGCATTTT. Its protein product is CASSGPGGLSNQPQHF.

This chain links TRBV13 with TRBJ2-7; 15 nucleotides line up with TRBD2. The CDR3 has 17 amino acids. With 4 bases clipped from V and 3 bases from J, the junction kept 7 bases outside the gene matches. CDR1 PRHDT and CDR2 FYEKMQ come from the germline V gene (reference sequence). The CDR3 region has the DNA TGTGCCAGCAGCTCTCGGACTAGCGGGAGGGATTTCTACGAGCAGTACTTC. Its translation is CASSSRTSGRDFYEQYF.

The chain recombines TRBV5-6 with TRBJ2-1; weak D call: TRBD2 (7 bases). The CDR3 sequence is 18 residues long. V was pared by 0 bases and J by 3 bases, with 19 bases between. Germline V gives CDR1 SGHDT, CDR2 YYEEEE. In nucleotides, the CDR3 is TGTGCCAGCAGCTTGGGACGGACGGGGGGCCCCCTCTACAATGAGCAGTTCTTC. Translation gives CASSLGRTGGPLYNEQFF.

The CDR3 region is CASSPWGRGGNTQYF. In DNA form, the CDR3 reads TGTGCCAGCAGTCCCTGGGGGCGGGGGGGAAATACGCAGTATTTT. The V call is TRBV27, the J call TRBJ2-3; 9 bases line up with TRBD2. CDR1 is MNHEY and CDR2 is SMNVEV in the germline V gene (reference sequence). This CDR3 has 15 amino acids. After removal of 5 bases from V and 7 bases from J, the junction contained 10 bases not matched to a gene.

This chain connects TRBV5-4 to TRBJ2-2, with 11 bases lining up with TRBD2. The length of the CDR3 is 16 residues. The V gene end was trimmed by 4 bases and the J gene end by 1 base; junction bases not matched to a gene: 3. Germline values: CDR1 SGHNT, CDR2 YYREEE (reference sequence). The CDR3 protein is CASSDGTSGNTGELFF. The CDR3 DNA sequence: TGTGCCAGCAGCGACGGGACTAGCGGGAACACCGGGGAGCTGTTTTTT.